The 21 T cell receptor beta chains reported below all come from one sample, sequenced in a study of monozygotic twins with cystic fibrosis. The protocol was immunoSEQ multiplex PCR, while the TCRdb copy is restricted to in-frame clones and leaves out a portion. Of approximately 10,000 clones in the sample, 65% to 90% were seen once. Sequencing input: blood. These receptors were taken from a man between 18 and 29 years old with cystic fibrosis.

J is TRBJ1-5 and V is TRBV15, with TRBD1 as a possible D gene (5 bases). V dropped 1 base and J dropped 7 bases, with 11 bases sitting between them. CDR1 is LNHNV, CDR2 YYDKDF, per germline (reference sequence). The CDR3 sequence is 14 residues long. CDR3 DNA: TGTGCCACCAGCAGAGGGGGCGGGGTGCAGCCCCAGCATTTT. Translating gives CATSRGGGVQPQHF.

V and J are TRBV5-4 and TRBJ1-2, with a weak D call TRBD1 (5 bases). V was cut by 3 bases and J by 6 bases, with 15 bases left in between. CDR1 is SGHNT, CDR2 YYREEE, per germline (reference sequence). The CDR3 is made up of 14 amino acids. The CDR3 DNA follows: TGTGCCAGCAGCTCCCGGCAGGGTTGGGATGGCTACACCTTC. Its protein product is CASSSRQGWDGYTF.

The CDR3 here is CAWSLMDRGNQPQHF. CDR3 bases: TGTGCCTGGAGTCTGATGGACAGGGGCAATCAGCCCCAGCATTTT. The chain is built from TRBV30 and TRBJ1-5; 8 bases fit TRBD1. Per the germline V gene, CDR1 is GTSNPN and CDR2 is SVGIG (reference sequence). The CDR3 contains 15 residues. Germline trimming cut 2 bases from V and 2 bases from J; bases unmatched to any gene: 5.

J is TRBJ1-3 and V is TRBV19; D possibly corresponds to TRBD1 (5 bases). Germline V CDR1 and CDR2: LNHDA, SQIVND (reference sequence). Trimming took off 6 bases at V and 0 bases at J, with 12 bases between the two ends. This CDR3 is built from 15 residues. As DNA, the CDR3 is TGTGCCAGTAGCCGAACAGGAATCTCTGGAAACACCATATATTTT. It codes for CASSRTGISGNTIYF. Together with reference TRBV19 and TRBJ1-3, the CDR3 gives the full variable domain: DGGITQSPKYLFRKEGQNVTLSCEQNLNHDAMYWYRQDPGQGLRLIYYSQIVNDFQKGDIAEGYSVSREKKESFPLTVTSAQKNPTAFYLCASSRTGISGNTIYFGEGSWLTVV.

The CDR3 DNA follows: TGTGCCAGTAGTCCTAGCGGGAGGGCGGCATACGAGCAGTACTTC. Translation: CASSPSGRAAYEQYF. The chain combines TRBV19 with TRBJ2-7; the match to TRBD2 covers 12 bases. The CDR3 loop spans 15 amino acids. In germline, CDR1 is LNHDA, CDR2 SQIVND (reference sequence). The J segment lost 4 bases and the V segment lost 5 bases, leaving 6 bases of the junction unmatched.

This clone appeared once. The chain is built from TRBV6-5 and TRBJ2-7; the match to TRBD2 covers 8 bases. CDR3 length: 16 residues. CDR1 is MNHEY, CDR2 SVGAGI, per germline. Trimming cost V 4 bases and J 2 bases; bases outside gene matches: 10. CDR3 nucleotide sequence: TGTGCCAGCAGTTTGTCAGCGGGGGCTAGGCCCTACGAGCAGTACTTC. Translating gives CASSLSAGARPYEQYF.

The chain joins TRBV4-2 to TRBJ2-2; a possible D gene is TRBD2 (5 bases). The V end was cut by 5 bases, the J end by 1 base, with 14 bases between. The CDR3 runs 16 residues. Germline lookup yields CDR1 LGHNA and CDR2 YNFKEQ. CDR3 in amino acids: CASSKARLKNTGELFF. CDR3 bases: TGTGCCAGCAGCAAAGCGAGACTAAAGAACACCGGGGAGCTGTTTTTT.

The rearrangement uses TRBV30 and TRBJ1-5; 12 positions match TRBD1. The CDR3 consists of 14 residues. The V gene's germline CDR1 is GTSNPN and CDR2 SVGIG (reference sequence). J gave up 5 bases and V 3 bases, and 2 bases lay outside the gene matches. CDR3 sequence reads: CAWRGTGGDQPQHF. The CDR3 coding sequence is TGTGCCTGGAGGGGGACAGGGGGCGATCAGCCCCAGCATTTT.

The rearrangement uses TRBV6-5 and TRBJ1-1; D gene ambiguous. Germline CDR1 reads MNHEY; CDR2 reads SVGAGI. The CDR3 is made up of 13 amino acids. V was cut by 6 bases and J by 5 bases, with 13 bases left in between. The CDR3 coding sequence is TGTGCCAGCAGCCACGCGCGAGCGACTGAAGCTTTCTTT. Its protein is CASSHARATEAFF.

The rearrangement joins TRBV19 to TRBJ2-3; TRBD2 might be the D (5 bases). Trimming left V 6 bases short and J 2 bases short, with 12 bases between. Germline CDR1 LNHDA, CDR2 SQIVND (reference sequence). The CDR3 runs to 14 residues. The CDR3 protein is CASSSISVTDTQYF. The CDR3 region has the DNA TGTGCCAGTAGCAGTATTAGCGTCACAGATACGCAGTATTTT. The full variable domain, completed using reference TRBV19 and TRBJ2-3, is DGGITQSPKYLFRKEGQNVTLSCEQNLNHDAMYWYRQDPGQGLRLIYYSQIVNDFQKGDIAEGYSVSREKKESFPLTVTSAQKNPTAFYLCASSSISVTDTQYFGPGTRLTVL.

V usage is TRBV12-5 and J usage is TRBJ2-1, with TRBD2 matching 9 bases. CDR1 and CDR2 from the germline V gene are LGHNT and FRNRAP. The CDR3 is 17 amino acids. V shed 5 bases, J shed 7 bases, and the junction held 15 bases outside the gene matches. The CDR3 here is CASGPTPLVSGSNEQFF. The CDR3 DNA reads as TGTGCTAGTGGTCCCACCCCCCTTGTTAGCGGGAGTAATGAGCAGTTCTTC.

V and J are TRBV4-3 and TRBJ1-3, with D unclear. Per the germline V gene, CDR1 is LGHNA and CDR2 is YSLEER. This CDR3 region has 13 residues. V lost 3 bases and J lost 0, with 3 bases in between. The CDR3, as DNA: TGCGCCAGCAGCCACCGCTCTGGAAACACCATATATTTT. This encodes CASSHRSGNTIYF.

This sequence joins TRBV9 and TRBJ2-3; D unresolved. Germline CDR1 reads SGDLS; CDR2 reads YYNGEE. The CDR3 runs 15 residues. V was pared by 3 bases and J by 0 bases, with 11 bases between. The CDR3: CASSELGLSTDTQYF. The CDR3 DNA follows: TGTGCCAGCAGCGAACTGGGCCTAAGCACAGATACGCAGTATTTT.

The chain recombines TRBV2 with TRBJ2-3; D assignment may be TRBD1 or TRBD2 (5 bases each). CDR3 size: 14 residues. Trimming removed 10 bases from V and 0 bases from J, with 14 bases in between. From germline, CDR1 is SNHLY and CDR2 FYNNEI. Here the CDR3 reads CATDLEGSTDTQYF. The CDR3 coding sequence is TGTGCCACCGACCTTGAGGGGAGCACAGATACGCAGTATTTT.

V usage is TRBV10-3 and J usage is TRBJ2-2, with 8 bases matching TRBD1. Germline V gene data show CDR1 as ENHRY and CDR2 as SYGVKD. The CDR3 is 13 residues long. J was trimmed by 7 bases and V by 6 bases; bases with no gene match: 4. The CDR3 spells CAISQGAGGELFF. In DNA, the CDR3 is TGTGCCATCAGCCAGGGGGCCGGCGGGGAGCTGTTTTTT.

J is TRBJ1-1 and V is TRBV19, with D uncertain. Germline lookup yields CDR1 LNHDA and CDR2 SQIVND (reference sequence). V was trimmed by 4 bases and J by 1 base, leaving 7 bases between them. This CDR3 has 13 residues. CDR3 DNA: TGTGCCAGTAGTAGGGCGTGGAACACTGAAGCTTTCTTT. It specifies CASSRAWNTEAFF. The full variable domain, its missing parts supplied by reference TRBV19 and TRBJ1-1, is DGGITQSPKYLFRKEGQNVTLSCEQNLNHDAMYWYRQDPGQGLRLIYYSQIVNDFQKGDIAEGYSVSREKKESFPLTVTSAQKNPTAFYLCASSRAWNTEAFFGQGTRLTVV.

The CDR3 region has the DNA TGTGCCAGCAGCTTACTGGCTACTAGCGGGGGATATTACAATGAGCAGTTCTTC. This gives the protein CASSLLATSGGYYNEQFF. The genes are TRBV7-2 and TRBJ2-1, with 11 bases fitting TRBD2. The trim removed 2 bases at V and 4 bases at J, leaving 10 bases unmatched. The CDR3 is made up of 18 amino acids. From germline, CDR1 is SGHTA and CDR2 FQGNSA.

J is TRBJ2-3 and V is TRBV2, with TRBD2 matching 12 bases. From germline, CDR1 is SNHLY and CDR2 FYNNEI. The CDR3 loop spans 15 amino acids. V dropped 9 bases and J dropped 1; count of bases not matched to a gene: 5. CDR3 amino acids: CARSRLAGGTDTQYF. CDR3 bases: TGTGCCAGATCAAGACTAGCGGGGGGCACAGATACGCAGTATTTT.

V usage is TRBV2 and J usage is TRBJ1-2; weak D call: TRBD1 (5 bases). Per the germline V gene, CDR1 is SNHLY and CDR2 is FYNNEI. Trimming took off 8 bases at V and 1 base at J, with 17 bases between the two ends. The CDR3 covers 15 residues. CDR3 amino acids: CASRAGRSNNYGYTF. CDR3 DNA: TGTGCCAGCCGGGCAGGGAGATCGAATAACTATGGCTACACCTTC.

This rearrangement joins TRBV9 to TRBJ2-5, with 9 bases lining up with TRBD2. J gave up 5 bases and V 0 bases, and 8 bases lay outside the gene matches. The CDR3 covers 16 residues. Germline assignment: CDR1 SGDLS and CDR2 YYNGEE. The CDR3 nucleotides read TGTGCCAGCAGCGTAGGTAGGCGGGGGGGCCTCGAGACCCAGTACTTC. Amino acid sequence: CASSVGRRGGLETQYF.

The rearrangement joins TRBV7-8 to TRBJ2-5; D call uncertain. The CDR3 length is 14 residues. CDR1 is SGHVS, CDR2 FQNEAQ, per germline. V lost 1 base to trimming and J lost 2 bases, with 8 bases between them. The CDR3 sequence is CASSLGGRQETQYF. CDR3 DNA: TGTGCCAGCAGCTTAGGAGGACGGCAAGAGACCCAGTACTTC.